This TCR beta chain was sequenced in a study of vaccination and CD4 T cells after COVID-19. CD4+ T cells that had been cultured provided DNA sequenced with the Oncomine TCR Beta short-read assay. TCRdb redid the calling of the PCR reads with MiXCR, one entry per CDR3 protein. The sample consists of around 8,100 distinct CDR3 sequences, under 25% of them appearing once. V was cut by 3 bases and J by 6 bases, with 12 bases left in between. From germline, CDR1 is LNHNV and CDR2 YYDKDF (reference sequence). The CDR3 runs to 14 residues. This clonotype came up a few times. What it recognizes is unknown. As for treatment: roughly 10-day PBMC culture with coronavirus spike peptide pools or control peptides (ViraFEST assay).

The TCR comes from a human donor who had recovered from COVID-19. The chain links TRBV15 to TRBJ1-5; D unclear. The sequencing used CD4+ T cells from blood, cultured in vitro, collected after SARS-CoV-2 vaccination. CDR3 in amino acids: CATSSRETGQPQHF. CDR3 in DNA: TGTGCCACCAGCAGTAGGGAGACCGGTCAGCCCCAGCATTTT. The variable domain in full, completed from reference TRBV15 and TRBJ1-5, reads DAMVIQNPRYQVTQFGKPVTLSCSQTLNHNVMYWYQQKSSQAPKLLFHYYDKDFNNEADTPDNFQSRRPNTSFCFLDIRSPGLGDTAMYLCATSSRETGQPQHFGDGTRLSIL.